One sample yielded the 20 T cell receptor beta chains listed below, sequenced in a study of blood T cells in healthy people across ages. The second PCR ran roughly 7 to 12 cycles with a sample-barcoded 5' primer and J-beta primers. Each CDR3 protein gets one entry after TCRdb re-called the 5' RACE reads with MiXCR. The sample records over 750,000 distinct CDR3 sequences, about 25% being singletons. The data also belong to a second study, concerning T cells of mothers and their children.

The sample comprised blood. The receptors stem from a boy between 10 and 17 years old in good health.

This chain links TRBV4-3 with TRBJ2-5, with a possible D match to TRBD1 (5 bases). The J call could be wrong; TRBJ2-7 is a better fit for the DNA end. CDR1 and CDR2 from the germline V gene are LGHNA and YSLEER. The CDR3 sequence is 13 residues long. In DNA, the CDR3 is TGCGCCAGCAGCCAAGACAGGGATTTCGAGCAGTACTTC. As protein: CASSQDRDFEQYF.

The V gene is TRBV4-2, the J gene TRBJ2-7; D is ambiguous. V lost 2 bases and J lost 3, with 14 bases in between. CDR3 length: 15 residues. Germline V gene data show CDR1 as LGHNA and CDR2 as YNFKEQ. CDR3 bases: TGTGCCAGCAGCCAAAACCCAACCGGGCTCTACGAGCAGTACTTC. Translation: CASSQNPTGLYEQYF.

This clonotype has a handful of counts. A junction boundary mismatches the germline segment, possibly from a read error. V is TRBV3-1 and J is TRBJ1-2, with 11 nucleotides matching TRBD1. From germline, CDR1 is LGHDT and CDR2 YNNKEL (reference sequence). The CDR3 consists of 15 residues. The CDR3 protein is CASSQRLADRGQSAF. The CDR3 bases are TGTGCCAGCAGCCAACGTCTCGCGGACAGGGGGCAGAGCGCCTTC.

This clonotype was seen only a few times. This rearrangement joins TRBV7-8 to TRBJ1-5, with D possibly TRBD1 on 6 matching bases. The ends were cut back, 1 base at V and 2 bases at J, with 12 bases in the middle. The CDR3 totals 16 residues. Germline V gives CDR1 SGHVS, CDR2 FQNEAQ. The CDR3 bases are TGTGCCAGCAGCTTAGGAAAGGGGGAAGGCAATCAGCCCCAGCATTTT. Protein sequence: CASSLGKGEGNQPQHF. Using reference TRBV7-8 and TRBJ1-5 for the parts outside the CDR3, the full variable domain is GAGVSQSPRYKVAKRGQDVALRCDPISGHVSLFWYQQALGQGPEFLTYFQNEAQLDKSGLPSDRFFAERPEGSVSTLKIQRTQQEDSAVYLCASSLGKGEGNQPQHFGDGTRLSIL.

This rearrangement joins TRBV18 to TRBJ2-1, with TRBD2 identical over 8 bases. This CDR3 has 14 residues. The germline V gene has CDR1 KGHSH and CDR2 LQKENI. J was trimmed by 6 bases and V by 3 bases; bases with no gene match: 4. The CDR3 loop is CASSPGLVTNEQFF. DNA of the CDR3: TGTGCCAGCTCACCGGGACTAGTAACCAATGAGCAGTTCTTC.

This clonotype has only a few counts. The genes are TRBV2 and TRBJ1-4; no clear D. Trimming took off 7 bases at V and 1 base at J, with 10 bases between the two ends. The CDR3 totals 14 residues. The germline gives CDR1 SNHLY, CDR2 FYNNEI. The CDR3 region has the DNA TGTGCCAGCACCAGGACTCGAACTAATGAAAAACTGTTTTTT. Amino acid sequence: CASTRTRTNEKLFF.

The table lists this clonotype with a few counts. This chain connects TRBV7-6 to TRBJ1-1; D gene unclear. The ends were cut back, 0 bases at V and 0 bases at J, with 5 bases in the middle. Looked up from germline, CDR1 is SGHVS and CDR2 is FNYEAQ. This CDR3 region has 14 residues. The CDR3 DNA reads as TGTGCCAGCAGCTTAGCGATCATGAACACTGAAGCTTTCTTT. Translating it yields CASSLAIMNTEAFF.

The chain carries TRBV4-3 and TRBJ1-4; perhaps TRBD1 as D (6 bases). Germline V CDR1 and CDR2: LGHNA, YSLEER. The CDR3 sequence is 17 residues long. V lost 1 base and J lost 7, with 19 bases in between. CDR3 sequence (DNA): TGCGCCAGCAGCCAAGCCCTAGCGACAGGTGGGGGTGAAAAACTGTTTTTT. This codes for CASSQALATGGGEKLFF.

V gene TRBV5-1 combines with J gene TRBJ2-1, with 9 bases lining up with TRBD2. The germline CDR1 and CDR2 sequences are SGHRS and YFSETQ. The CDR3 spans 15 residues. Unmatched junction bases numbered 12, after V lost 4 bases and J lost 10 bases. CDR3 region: CASSVLAGASEEQFF. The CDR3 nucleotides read TGCGCCAGCAGCGTCTTAGCGGGGGCCTCTGAGGAGCAGTTCTTC.

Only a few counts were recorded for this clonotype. The CDR3 DNA follows: TGCGCCAGCAGCCAAGATTTTAGAGGCGGGACCAGCACAGATACGCAGTATTTT. Residues: CASSQDFRGGTSTDTQYF. The chain is built from TRBV4-1 and TRBJ2-3; tentative D call: TRBD2 (6 bases). Trimming took 0 bases from V and 0 from J, leaving 16 bases between them. Germline V gene data show CDR1 as MGHRA and CDR2 as YSYEKL. The CDR3 covers 18 residues.

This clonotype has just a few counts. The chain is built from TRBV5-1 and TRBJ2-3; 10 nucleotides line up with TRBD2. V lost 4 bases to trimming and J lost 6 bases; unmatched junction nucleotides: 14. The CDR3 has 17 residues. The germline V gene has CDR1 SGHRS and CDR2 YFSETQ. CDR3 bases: TGCGCCAGCAGCGCCATTGGACTAGCGGCCCCCACGGATACGCAGTATTTT. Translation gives CASSAIGLAAPTDTQYF.

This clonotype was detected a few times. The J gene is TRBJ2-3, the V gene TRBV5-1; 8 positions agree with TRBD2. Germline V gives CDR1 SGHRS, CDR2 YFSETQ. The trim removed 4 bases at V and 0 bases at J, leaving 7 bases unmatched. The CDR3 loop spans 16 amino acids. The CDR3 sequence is CASSKQTSGSTDTQYF. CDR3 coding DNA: TGCGCCAGCAGCAAACAAACTAGCGGCAGCACAGATACGCAGTATTTT.

The DNA for the CDR3 is TGCAGTGCTGGCCAACTAGCGGGAGAGGGAGAGACCCAGTACTTC. It yields the protein CSAGQLAGEGETQYF. This chain uses TRBV20-1 with TRBJ2-5; 11 bases align to TRBD2. This CDR3 is 15 amino acids long. CDR1 and CDR2 (germline): DFQATT, SNEGSKA (reference sequence). V gave up 5 bases and J gave up 4 bases; unmatched junction bases: 9.

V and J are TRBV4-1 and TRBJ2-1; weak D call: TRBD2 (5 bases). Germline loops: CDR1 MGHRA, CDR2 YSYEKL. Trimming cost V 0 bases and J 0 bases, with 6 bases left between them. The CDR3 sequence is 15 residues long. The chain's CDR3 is CASSQDGNSYNEQFF. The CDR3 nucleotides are TGCGCCAGCAGCCAAGACGGGAACTCCTACAATGAGCAGTTCTTC.

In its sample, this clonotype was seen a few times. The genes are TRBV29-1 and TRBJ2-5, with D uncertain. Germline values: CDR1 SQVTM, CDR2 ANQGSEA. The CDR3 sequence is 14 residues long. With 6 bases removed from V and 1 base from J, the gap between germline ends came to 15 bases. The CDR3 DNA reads TGCAGCGTCGCGCAGAAACTTATCCAAGAGACCCAGTACTTC. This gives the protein CSVAQKLIQETQYF.

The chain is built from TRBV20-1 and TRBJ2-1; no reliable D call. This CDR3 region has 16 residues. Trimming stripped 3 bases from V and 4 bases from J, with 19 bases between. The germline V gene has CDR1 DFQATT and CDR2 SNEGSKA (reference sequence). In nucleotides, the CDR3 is TGCAGTGCTAGCTCCTACCGCGTCGGAGCTTACAATGAGCAGTTCTTC. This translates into CSASSYRVGAYNEQFF.

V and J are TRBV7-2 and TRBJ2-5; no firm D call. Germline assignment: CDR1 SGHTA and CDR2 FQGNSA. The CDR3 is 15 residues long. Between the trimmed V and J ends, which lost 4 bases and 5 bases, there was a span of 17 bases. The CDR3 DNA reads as TGTGCCAGCAGCTCCCGACGCTCTCCGGGTGAGACCCAGTACTTC. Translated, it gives CASSSRRSPGETQYF.

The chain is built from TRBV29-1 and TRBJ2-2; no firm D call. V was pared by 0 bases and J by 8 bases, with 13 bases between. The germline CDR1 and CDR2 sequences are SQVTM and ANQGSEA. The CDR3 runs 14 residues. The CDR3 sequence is CSVEDSRAGGELFF. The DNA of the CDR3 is TGCAGCGTTGAAGATAGTAGAGCCGGAGGGGAGCTGTTTTTT.

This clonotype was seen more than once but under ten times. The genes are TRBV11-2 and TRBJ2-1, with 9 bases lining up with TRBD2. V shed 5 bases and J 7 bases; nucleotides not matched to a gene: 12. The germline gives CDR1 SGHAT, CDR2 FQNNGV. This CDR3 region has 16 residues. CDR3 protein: CASSAGGGRARNEQFF. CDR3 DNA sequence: TGTGCCAGCAGCGCTGGGGGCGGGAGGGCCCGTAATGAGCAGTTCTTC.

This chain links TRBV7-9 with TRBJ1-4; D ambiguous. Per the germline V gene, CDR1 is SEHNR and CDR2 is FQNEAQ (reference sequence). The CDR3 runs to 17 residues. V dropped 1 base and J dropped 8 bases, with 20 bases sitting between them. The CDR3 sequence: CASSLEAGWNLGEKLFF. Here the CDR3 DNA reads TGTGCCAGCAGCTTAGAGGCCGGGTGGAACCTCGGGGAAAAACTGTTTTTT.